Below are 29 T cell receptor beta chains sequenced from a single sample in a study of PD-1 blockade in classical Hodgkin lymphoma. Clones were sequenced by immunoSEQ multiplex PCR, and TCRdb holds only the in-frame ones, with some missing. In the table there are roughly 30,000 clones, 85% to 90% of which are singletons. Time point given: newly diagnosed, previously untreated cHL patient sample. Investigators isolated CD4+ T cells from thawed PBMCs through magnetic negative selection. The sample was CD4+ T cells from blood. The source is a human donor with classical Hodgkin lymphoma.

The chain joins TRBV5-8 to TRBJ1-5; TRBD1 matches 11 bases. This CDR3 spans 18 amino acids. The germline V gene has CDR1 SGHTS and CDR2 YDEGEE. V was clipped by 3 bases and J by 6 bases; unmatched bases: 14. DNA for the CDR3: TGTGCCAGCAGCTCCAGTCGCCCGGGGACAGGGGGAGTTCAGCCCCAGCATTTT. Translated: CASSSSRPGTGGVQPQHF.

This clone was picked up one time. The CDR3 protein is CASSARLAGAVGTQYF. The CDR3 nucleotides read TGTGCCAGCAGCGCCCGACTAGCGGGAGCGGTAGGGACCCAGTACTTC. The rearrangement uses TRBV9 and TRBJ2-5, with 12 bases lining up with TRBD2. V lost 3 bases, J lost 7 bases, and 10 bases stayed unmatched. Germline CDR1 SGDLS, CDR2 YYNGEE. The CDR3 sequence is 16 residues long.

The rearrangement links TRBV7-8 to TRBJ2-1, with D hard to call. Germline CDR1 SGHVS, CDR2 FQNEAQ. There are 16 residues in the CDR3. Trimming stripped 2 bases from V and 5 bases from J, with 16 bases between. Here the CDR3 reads CASSLPPYSENNEQFF. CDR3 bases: TGTGCCAGCAGCTTACCGCCATATTCCGAAAACAATGAGCAGTTCTTC.

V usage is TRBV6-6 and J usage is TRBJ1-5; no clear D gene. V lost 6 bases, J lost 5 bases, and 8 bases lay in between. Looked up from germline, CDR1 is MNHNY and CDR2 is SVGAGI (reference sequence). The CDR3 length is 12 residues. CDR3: CASSLLYQPQHF. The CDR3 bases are TGTGCCAGCAGCCTACTATATCAGCCCCAGCATTTT.

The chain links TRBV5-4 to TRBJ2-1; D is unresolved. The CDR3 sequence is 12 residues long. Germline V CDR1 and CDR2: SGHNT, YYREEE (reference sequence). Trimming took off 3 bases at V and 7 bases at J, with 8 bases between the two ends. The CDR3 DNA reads TGTGCCAGCAGCTCTGACGGGAATGAGCAGTTCTTC. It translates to CASSSDGNEQFF.

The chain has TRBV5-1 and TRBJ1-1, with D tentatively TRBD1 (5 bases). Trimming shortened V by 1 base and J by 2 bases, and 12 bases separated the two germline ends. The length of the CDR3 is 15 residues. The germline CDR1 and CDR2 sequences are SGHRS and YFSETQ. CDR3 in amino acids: CASSLWGGGNTEAFF. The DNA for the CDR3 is TGCGCCAGCAGCTTGTGGGGGGGAGGAAACACTGAAGCTTTCTTT.

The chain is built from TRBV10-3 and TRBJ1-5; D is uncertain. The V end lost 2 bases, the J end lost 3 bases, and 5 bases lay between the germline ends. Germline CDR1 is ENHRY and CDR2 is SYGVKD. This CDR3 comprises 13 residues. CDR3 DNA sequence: TGTGCCATCAGTGAGGGTGTCAATCAGCCCCAGCATTTT. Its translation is CAISEGVNQPQHF.

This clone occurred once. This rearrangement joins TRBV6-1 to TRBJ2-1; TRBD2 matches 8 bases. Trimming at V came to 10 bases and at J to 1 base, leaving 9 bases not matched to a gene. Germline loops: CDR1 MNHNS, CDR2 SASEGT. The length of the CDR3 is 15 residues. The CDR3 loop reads CATAGGIGSYNEQFF. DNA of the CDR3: TGTGCCACCGCGGGGGGTATTGGGTCCTACAATGAGCAGTTCTTC.

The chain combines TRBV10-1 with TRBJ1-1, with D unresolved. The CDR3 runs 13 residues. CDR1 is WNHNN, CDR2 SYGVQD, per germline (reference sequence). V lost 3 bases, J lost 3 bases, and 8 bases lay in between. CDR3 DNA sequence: TGCGCCAGCAGTGAATTAGGATACACTGAAGCTTTCTTT. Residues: CASSELGYTEAFF.

The CDR3 spells CASSQGTAGDTQYF. The CDR3 DNA is TGTGCCAGCTCACAGGGGACTGCGGGAGATACGCAGTATTTT. The chain uses TRBV18 and TRBJ2-3, with D tentatively TRBD2 (6 bases). The CDR3 has 14 residues. Germline V gene data show CDR1 as KGHSH and CDR2 as LQKENI. V was cut by 4 bases and J by 5 bases, with 13 bases left in between.

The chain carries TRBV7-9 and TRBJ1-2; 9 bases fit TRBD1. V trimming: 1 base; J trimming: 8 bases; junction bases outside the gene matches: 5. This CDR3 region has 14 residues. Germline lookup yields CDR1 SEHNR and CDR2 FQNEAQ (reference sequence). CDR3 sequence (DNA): TGTGCCAGCAGCTTAGACAGGGGGCGGACAGGCTACACCTTC. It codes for CASSLDRGRTGYTF.

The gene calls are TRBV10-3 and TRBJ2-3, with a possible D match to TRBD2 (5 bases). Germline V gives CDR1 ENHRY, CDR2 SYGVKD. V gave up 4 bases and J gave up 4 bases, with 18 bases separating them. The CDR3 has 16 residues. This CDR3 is CAISAPPRGLPDTQYF. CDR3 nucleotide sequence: TGTGCCATCAGTGCCCCGCCGCGCGGACTTCCAGATACGCAGTATTTT.

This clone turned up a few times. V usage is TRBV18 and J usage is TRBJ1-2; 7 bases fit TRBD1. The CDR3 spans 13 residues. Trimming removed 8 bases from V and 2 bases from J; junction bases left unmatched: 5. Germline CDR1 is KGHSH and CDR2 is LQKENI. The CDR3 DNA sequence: TGTGCCAGCGCTACGGACAGGAACTATGGCTACACCTTC. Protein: CASATDRNYGYTF.

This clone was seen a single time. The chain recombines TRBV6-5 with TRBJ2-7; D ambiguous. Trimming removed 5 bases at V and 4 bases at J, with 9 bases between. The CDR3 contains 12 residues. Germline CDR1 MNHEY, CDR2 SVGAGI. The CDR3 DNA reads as TGTGCCAGCAGTGTAATGGGTTACGAGCAGTACTTC. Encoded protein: CASSVMGYEQYF.

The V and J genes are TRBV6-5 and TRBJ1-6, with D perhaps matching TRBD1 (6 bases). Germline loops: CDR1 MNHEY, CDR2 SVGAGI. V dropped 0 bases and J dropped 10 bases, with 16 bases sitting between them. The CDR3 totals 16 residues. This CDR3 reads CASSYSIGGPGSPLHF. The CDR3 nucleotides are TGTGCCAGCAGTTACTCGATCGGGGGGCCTGGGTCACCCCTCCACTTT.

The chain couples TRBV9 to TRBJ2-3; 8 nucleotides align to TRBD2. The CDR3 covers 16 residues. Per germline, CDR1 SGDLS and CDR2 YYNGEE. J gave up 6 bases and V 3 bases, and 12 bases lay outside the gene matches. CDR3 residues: CASSEGNGRAWDTQYF. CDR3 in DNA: TGTGCCAGCAGCGAGGGTAACGGGAGGGCATGGGATACGCAGTATTTT.

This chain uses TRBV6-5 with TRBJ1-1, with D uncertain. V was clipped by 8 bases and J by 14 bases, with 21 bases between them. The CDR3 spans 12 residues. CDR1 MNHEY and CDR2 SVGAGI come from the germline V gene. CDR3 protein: CASGRLDVPGFF. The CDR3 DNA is TGTGCCAGCGGGCGGTTGGATGTCCCGGGGTTCTTT.

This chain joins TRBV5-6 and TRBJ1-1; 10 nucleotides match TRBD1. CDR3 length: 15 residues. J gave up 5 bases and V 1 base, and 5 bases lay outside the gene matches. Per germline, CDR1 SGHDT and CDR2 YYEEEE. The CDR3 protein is CASSLRQGARTEAFF. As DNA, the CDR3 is TGTGCCAGCAGCTTGCGACAGGGGGCGCGTACTGAAGCTTTCTTT.

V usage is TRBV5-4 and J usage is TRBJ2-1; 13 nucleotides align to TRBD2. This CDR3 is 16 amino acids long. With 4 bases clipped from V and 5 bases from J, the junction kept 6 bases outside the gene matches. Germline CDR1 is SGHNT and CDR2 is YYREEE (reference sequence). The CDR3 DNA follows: TGTGCCAGCAGCCGTAAGACTAGCGGGGGGCACAATGAGCAGTTCTTC. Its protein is CASSRKTSGGHNEQFF.

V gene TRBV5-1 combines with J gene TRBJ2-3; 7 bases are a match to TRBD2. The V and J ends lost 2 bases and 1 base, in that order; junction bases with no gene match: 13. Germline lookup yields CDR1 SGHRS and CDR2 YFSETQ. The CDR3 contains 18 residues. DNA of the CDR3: TGCGCCAGCAGCTTCTTATTTGCGCGGGAGAGAGGCACAGATACGCAGTATTTT. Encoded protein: CASSFLFARERGTDTQYF.

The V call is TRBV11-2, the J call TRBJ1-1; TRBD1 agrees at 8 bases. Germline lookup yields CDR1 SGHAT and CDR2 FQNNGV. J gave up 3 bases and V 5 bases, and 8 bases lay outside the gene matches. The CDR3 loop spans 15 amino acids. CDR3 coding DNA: TGTGCCAGCAGCCCGCCAGGGGGCTGGGACACTGAAGCTTTCTTT. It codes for CASSPPGGWDTEAFF.

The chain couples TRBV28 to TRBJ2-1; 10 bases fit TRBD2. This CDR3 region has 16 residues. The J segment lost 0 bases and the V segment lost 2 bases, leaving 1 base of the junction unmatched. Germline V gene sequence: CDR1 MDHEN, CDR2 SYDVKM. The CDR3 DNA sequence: TGTGCCAGCAGTTTAACTAGCGGGATCTCCTACAATGAGCAGTTCTTC. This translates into CASSLTSGISYNEQFF.

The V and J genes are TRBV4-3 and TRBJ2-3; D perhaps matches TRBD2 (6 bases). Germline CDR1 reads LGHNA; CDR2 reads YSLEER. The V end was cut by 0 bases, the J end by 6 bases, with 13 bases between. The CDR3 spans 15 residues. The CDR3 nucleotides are TGCGCCAGCAGCCAAGATCTGGGACTCGGGGATACGCAGTATTTT. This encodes CASSQDLGLGDTQYF.

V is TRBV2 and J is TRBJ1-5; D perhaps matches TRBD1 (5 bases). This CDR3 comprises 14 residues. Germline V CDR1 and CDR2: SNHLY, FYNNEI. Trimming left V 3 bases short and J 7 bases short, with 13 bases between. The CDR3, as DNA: TGTGCCAGCAGTGAGGGGGGTAGCGGGCAGCCCCAGCATTTT. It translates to CASSEGGSGQPQHF.

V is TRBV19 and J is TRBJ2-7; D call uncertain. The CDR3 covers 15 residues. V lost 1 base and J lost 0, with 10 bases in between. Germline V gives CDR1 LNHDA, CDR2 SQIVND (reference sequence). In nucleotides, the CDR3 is TGTGCCAGTAGTATAGTTGTCGGAAGCTCCTACGAGCAGTACTTC. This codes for CASSIVVGSSYEQYF.

CDR3 sequence reads: CASSGLAGARAKNIQYF. For the CDR3, the DNA is TGTGCCAGCAGTGGGCTAGCGGGAGCTCGAGCCAAAAACATTCAGTACTTC. The V and J genes are TRBV6-1 and TRBJ2-4; 10 bases line up with TRBD2. CDR3 length equals 17 residues. V gave up 4 bases and J gave up 0 bases; unmatched junction bases: 6. Germline V gene data show CDR1 as MNHNS and CDR2 as SASEGT.

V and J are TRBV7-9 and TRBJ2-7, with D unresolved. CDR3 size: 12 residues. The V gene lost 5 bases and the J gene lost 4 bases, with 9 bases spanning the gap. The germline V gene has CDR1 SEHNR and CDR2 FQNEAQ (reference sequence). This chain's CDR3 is CASSPPGYEQYF. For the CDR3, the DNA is TGTGCCAGCAGCCCCCCAGGTTACGAGCAGTACTTC.

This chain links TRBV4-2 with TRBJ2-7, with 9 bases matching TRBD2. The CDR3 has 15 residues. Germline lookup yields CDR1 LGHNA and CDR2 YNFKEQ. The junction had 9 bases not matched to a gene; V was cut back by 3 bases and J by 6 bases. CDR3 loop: CASSQKESGGPEQYF. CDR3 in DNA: TGTGCCAGCAGCCAGAAAGAAAGCGGGGGGCCCGAGCAGTACTTC.

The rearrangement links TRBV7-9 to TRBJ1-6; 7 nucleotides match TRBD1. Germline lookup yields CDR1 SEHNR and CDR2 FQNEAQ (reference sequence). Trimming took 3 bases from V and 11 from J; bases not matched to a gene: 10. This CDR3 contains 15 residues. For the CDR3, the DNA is TGTGCCAGCAGCTTGGGGGACAGCCGGGGGACACCCCTCCACTTT. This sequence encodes CASSLGDSRGTPLHF.